These T cell receptor beta chains were read from a single sample in a study of control samples from healthy donors and cancer patients. Clones were read by immunoSEQ multiplex PCR, and TCRdb kept only the in-frame ones, dropping some. This sample has 100,000 to 150,000 clones, with approximately 92% found just once. The specimen was blood. These receptors came from a woman between 45 and 65 years old in good health. Each CDR3 is given without its conserved first and last residue.

TRBV18	TRBJ2-5	ASSSGQKETQY
TRBV5-1	TRBJ1-1	ASSLGRGWGTEAF
TRBV3-1/TRBV3-2	TRBJ2-7	ASTNRGVHEQY
TRBV12-3/TRBV12-4	TRBJ1-2	ASSSPQGGYT
TRBV7-8	TRBJ2-3	ASSFDTNTDTQY
TRBV5-6	TRBJ2-3	ASSLGLATDTQY
TRBV6-5	TRBJ2-5	ASSYGARGGKETQY
TRBV5-6	TRBJ2-1	ASSLRTSGGANEQF
TRBV7-8	TRBJ1-3	ASSLDRAGNTIY
TRBV3-1/TRBV3-2	TRBJ1-1	ASSMTGVFTEAF
TRBV10-3	TRBJ2-7	AISKTGTSVYEQY
TRBV5-6	TRBJ2-1	ASSPAREGEQF
TRBV12-3/TRBV12-4	TRBJ1-2	ASSFKVIYGYT
TRBV18	TRBJ2-5	ASSPSTGLFLETQY
TRBV18	TRBJ1-5	ASSPSDNQPQH
TRBV5-1	TRBJ2-7	ASSHSGGIYEQY
TRBV11-3	TRBJ2-1	ASSDPSRNNEQF
TRBV6-6	TRBJ2-1	ASNPQGIRDNEQF
TRBV6-5	TRBJ1-1	ASRPGQNTEAF
TRBV12-5	TRBJ1-4	ASGLDTRGQQEKLF
TRBV5-1	TRBJ1-1	ASSSSVGGAEAF
TRBV28	TRBJ1-5	ASRNLGGQPQH